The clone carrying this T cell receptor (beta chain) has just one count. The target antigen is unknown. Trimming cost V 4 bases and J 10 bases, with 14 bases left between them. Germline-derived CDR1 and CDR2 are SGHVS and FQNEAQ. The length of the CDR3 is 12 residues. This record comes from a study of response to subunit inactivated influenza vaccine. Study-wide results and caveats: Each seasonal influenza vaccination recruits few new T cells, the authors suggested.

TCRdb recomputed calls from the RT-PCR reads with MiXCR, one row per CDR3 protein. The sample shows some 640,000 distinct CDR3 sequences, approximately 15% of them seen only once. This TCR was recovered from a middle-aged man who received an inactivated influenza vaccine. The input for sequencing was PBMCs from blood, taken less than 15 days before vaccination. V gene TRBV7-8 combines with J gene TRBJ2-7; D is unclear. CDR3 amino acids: CASSSRALEQYF. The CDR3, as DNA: TGTGCCAGCAGCTCAAGGGCTCTGGAACAGTACTTC.